The 15 T cell receptor beta chains given below trace back to one sample, sequenced in a study of blood T cell repertoires in COVID-19. The data were produced by immunoSEQ multiplex PCR, yet TCRdb's version contains in-frame clones alone and is incomplete. The data hold 150,000 to 200,000 clones, with approximately 80% observed a single time. The sequencing sample was made of peripheral blood. The source of these receptors is a man between 60 and 70 years old with acute or convalescent COVID-19.

The genes are TRBV6-5 and TRBJ2-3; TRBD2 might be the D (6 bases). Trimming stripped 7 bases from V and 6 bases from J, with 14 bases between. CDR1 and CDR2 from the germline V gene are MNHEY and SVGAGI. This CDR3 region has 13 residues. The CDR3 nucleotides are TGTGCCAGCATCCCCCGGGAGCGGGATACGCAGTATTTT. This encodes CASIPRERDTQYF.

In the case of this clone: This same CDR3 is encoded by further DNA sequences in the sample. The chain employs TRBV19 and TRBJ2-5, with a possible D match to TRBD2 (5 bases). V was trimmed by 4 bases and J by 2 bases, leaving 8 bases between them. The germline CDR1 and CDR2 sequences are LNHDA and SQIVND (reference sequence). The CDR3 is 13 amino acids. The chain's CDR3 is CASSTGLQETQYF. The CDR3 DNA follows: TGTGCCAGTAGTACAGGACTGCAAGAGACCCAGTACTTC.

The V gene is TRBV5-6, the J gene TRBJ2-7, with 11 bases that match TRBD2. Trimming cost V 4 bases and J 0 bases; bases outside gene matches: 3. Germline lookup yields CDR1 SGHDT and CDR2 YYEEEE. The CDR3 has 15 residues. In nucleotides, the CDR3 is TGTGCCAGCAGCCGACTAGCGGGGAGCTCCTACGAGCAGTACTTC. This encodes CASSRLAGSSYEQYF.

V gene TRBV9 combines with J gene TRBJ1-5; 9 bases align to TRBD1. The CDR3 is 15 amino acids. The germline V gene encodes CDR1 SGDLS and CDR2 YYNGEE. V shed 3 bases and J 6 bases; nucleotides not matched to a gene: 7. In nucleotides, the CDR3 is TGTGCCAGCAGCGAGGGACAGGGCTCGGGTCAGCCCCAGCATTTT. Protein: CASSEGQGSGQPQHF.

The rearrangement uses TRBV29-1 and TRBJ2-5; 11 nucleotides agree with TRBD1. Per germline, CDR1 SQVTM and CDR2 ANQGSEA. The CDR3 is 15 residues long. With V trimmed by 2 bases and J by 3 bases, 5 bases remained unmatched. The CDR3 sequence: CSVELPGQGEETQYF. DNA for the CDR3: TGCAGCGTTGAACTTCCGGGACAGGGGGAAGAGACCCAGTACTTC.

This chain uses TRBV19 with TRBJ2-5; 9 bases are a match to TRBD1. V dropped 5 bases and J dropped 5; count of bases not matched to a gene: 12. Germline CDR1 LNHDA, CDR2 SQIVND (reference sequence). There are 16 residues in the CDR3. In DNA form, the CDR3 reads TGTGCCAGTAGTGAGCCTCCGGGACAGGGAAGGGAGACCCAGTACTTC. Its protein is CASSEPPGQGRETQYF.

This clone was recorded once. The rearrangement links TRBV14 to TRBJ2-3, with D tentatively TRBD1 (5 bases). The ends were cut back, 1 base at V and 5 bases at J, with 16 bases in the middle. In germline, CDR1 is SGHDN, CDR2 FVKESK. The CDR3 runs to 16 residues. The CDR3 bases are TGTGCCAGCAGCCAAGGCTGGGGCAGGGTGGGAGATACGCAGTATTTT. Translating gives CASSQGWGRVGDTQYF.

The chain combines TRBV5-5 with TRBJ2-1, with D possibly matching TRBD2 (6 bases). Germline values: CDR1 SGHKS, CDR2 YYEKEE (reference sequence). Trimming left V 1 base short and J 5 bases short, with 16 bases between. The length of the CDR3 is 16 residues. CDR3 nucleotides: TGTGCCAGCAGCTTGACCCCCGGGAGACAGAACAATGAGCAGTTCTTC. Its translation: CASSLTPGRQNNEQFF.

This chain connects TRBV24-1 to TRBJ2-1; 8 bases are shared with TRBD1. Germline values: CDR1 KGHDR, CDR2 SFDVKD. J gave up 1 base and V 4 bases, and 5 bases lay outside the gene matches. The CDR3 covers 16 residues. This CDR3 is CATSEYGQGSYNEQFF. As DNA, the CDR3 is TGTGCCACCAGTGAATATGGACAGGGTTCCTACAATGAGCAGTTCTTC.

As DNA, the CDR3 is TGTGCCAGCAGTAGACAGGGAAGCTATGGCTACACCTTC. Translation: CASSRQGSYGYTF. The rearrangement uses TRBV12-3 or TRBV12-4 and TRBJ1-2; TRBD1 aligns across 7 bases. V was clipped by 5 bases and J by 4 bases; unmatched bases: 4. The CDR3 is made up of 13 amino acids.

J is TRBJ2-1 and V is TRBV4-2, with 11 bases fitting TRBD2. J lost 8 bases, V lost 0 bases, and 3 bases had no gene match. CDR3 length equals 15 residues. CDR1 and CDR2 (germline): LGHNA, YNFKEQ. The CDR3 sequence is CASSQELAGVYEQFF. The CDR3 nucleotides are TGTGCCAGCAGCCAAGAACTAGCGGGGGTCTATGAGCAGTTCTTC.

The chain combines TRBV19 with TRBJ1-2, with D possibly matching TRBD1 (6 bases). Germline V gives CDR1 LNHDA, CDR2 SQIVND (reference sequence). Trimming cost V 5 bases and J 4 bases, with 14 bases left between them. This CDR3 has 14 residues. CDR3 sequence reads: CASSLQGLGYGYTF. The CDR3 nucleotides read TGTGCCAGTAGTCTTCAGGGGCTCGGCTATGGCTACACCTTC.

The V call is TRBV4-2, the J call TRBJ1-1; no reliable D call. Per the germline V gene, CDR1 is LGHNA and CDR2 is YNFKEQ. The CDR3 contains 15 residues. V shed 0 bases and J shed 1 base, with 9 bases lying between them. The DNA for the CDR3 is TGTGCCAGCAGCCAAGAAGTGCAACAGAACACTGAAGCTTTCTTT. Amino acids: CASSQEVQQNTEAFF.

The genes are TRBV11-3 and TRBJ2-3; 9 bases fit TRBD1. The germline V gene has CDR1 SGHNT and CDR2 YENEEA. The ends lost 6 bases at V and 4 bases at J; junction bases unmatched: 5. This CDR3 has 14 residues. This CDR3 is CASSSRQGADTQYF. CDR3 nucleotides: TGTGCCAGCAGTTCTAGACAGGGGGCAGATACGCAGTATTTT.

J is TRBJ2-5 and V is TRBV11-2; 7 positions agree with TRBD1. The CDR3 loop spans 17 amino acids. Germline assignment: CDR1 SGHAT and CDR2 FQNNGV. The ends lost 1 base at V and 2 bases at J; junction bases unmatched: 10. CDR3 DNA sequence: TGTGCCAGCAGCTTAGCGCGACAGGGTGAAGGGCAAGAGACCCAGTACTTC. Protein sequence: CASSLARQGEGQETQYF.